Many counts were recorded for the clone carrying this T cell receptor beta chain. Its antigen remains unidentified. Using RNA template, CDR3s of TCR alpha and beta were amplified with iRepertoire arm-PCR. For one-step reverse transcription and amplification, about 85-400 ng of tissue mRNA or PBMC total RNA was used. Via MiXCR, TCRdb re-called the multiplex PCR reads, giving one row per CDR3 protein. In the table there are approximately 110,000 distinct CDR3 sequences, less than 30% of which are singletons. These data come from a study of glioma-infiltrating T cells. General study results and limits: Tissue-blood divergence was below expectation in non-neoplastic patients, above in gliomas.

Trimming shortened V by 4 bases and J by 0 bases, and 10 bases separated the two germline ends. The germline gives CDR1 DFQATT, CDR2 SNEGSKA (reference sequence). This CDR3 is 14 amino acids long. This TCR was sampled from a human donor with low-grade glioma or glioblastoma, undergoing nonglioma brain surgery, or in good health (not recorded which). The J gene is TRBJ2-1, the V gene TRBV20-1, with D perhaps assigned TRBD1 or TRBD2 (7 bases each). The sequenced sample consisted of glioma tissue, nonneoplastic brain tissue, or PBMCs (not recorded which). The CDR3 nucleotides read TGCAGTGCTAAGCGGGACAGCTCCTACAATGAGCAGTTCTTC. Its protein product is CSAKRDSSYNEQFF.